The sequence of this TCR beta chain was determined in a study of T cell responses to AZD1222 COVID-19 vaccine. Here immunoSEQ multiplex PCR was the method, and the copy in TCRdb shows in-frame clones only, minus some. The repertoire consists of around 110,000 clones, with about 90% occurring once and the leading ten covering over 4.5%. V shed 6 bases, J shed 2 bases, and the junction held 6 bases outside the gene matches. This CDR3 has 14 residues. Looked up from germline, CDR1 is SGHRS and CDR2 is YFSETQ. The source was peripheral blood, collected on day 0 of AZD1222 vaccination. This sequence originates from an adult in good health. The rearrangement links TRBV5-1 to TRBJ2-3; 7 positions match TRBD2. CDR3 nucleotides: TGCGCCAGCACCCCAGCGGGATTCACAGATACGCAGTATTTT. Protein sequence: CASTPAGFTDTQYF.